This T cell receptor (beta chain) was captured in a study of T cells in women clearing cervical HPV infection. For the study at large: Cases: HPV16-related CIN3 or worse on histology, a couple of invasive cancers.

V dropped 0 bases and J dropped 8; count of bases not matched to a gene: 15. Germline V gene data show CDR1 as SGHRS and CDR2 as YFSETQ. The CDR3 loop spans 18 amino acids. Method: immunoSEQ multiplex PCR; TCRdb's copy keeps in-frame clones and lacks some. This sample contains some 40,000 clones. The study, taken as a whole, reports: Cases carried less TRBV6-7 than controls: roughly 0.11% versus 0.16%. Cases and controls were distinguished at AUC 0.83 by richness and V genes. CIN3+ cases had significantly higher TCR richness than controls; evenness did not differ.

As concerns this clone: What it recognizes is unknown. Read data end 3 residues before the CDR3 end; the end is taken from the germline J gene.

The chain carries TRBV5-1 and TRBJ2-1; 9 nucleotides align to TRBD2. The sequence was collected from a woman aged 18-70 years with a cervical HPV16 infection that either progressed to CIN3+ or cleared (not recorded which). The sequenced sample was blood buffy coat. CDR3 DNA (partial): TGCGCCAGCAGCTTGGATCTAGCGGGATTACTTACTCTATATGAG. This translates into CASSLDLAGLLTLYE. The full CDR3 reads CASSLDLAGLLTLYEQFF.